A single sample is the source of the 32 T cell receptor beta chains below, sequenced in a study of cytotoxic CD8 clonotypes in ibrutinib-treated CLL. The table came from immunoSEQ multiplex PCR; TCRdb's copy has only in-frame clones and leaves some out. The sample contains over 100,000 clones, approximately 85% of which appear only once. Material: PBMCs, obtained after 24 months of ibrutinib treatment. These receptors were taken from a human donor with chronic lymphocytic leukemia.

This chain joins TRBV11-2 and TRBJ2-1; TRBD2 might be the D (7 bases). The CDR3 consists of 18 residues. Germline loops: CDR1 SGHAT, CDR2 FQNNGV. Trimming left V 1 base short and J 5 bases short, with 21 bases between. The CDR3 bases are TGTGCCAGCAGCTTAGGAAGACTTCGGGGGGCGGGAGACAATGAGCAGTTCTTC. The encoded protein is CASSLGRLRGAGDNEQFF.

The rearrangement joins TRBV6-6 to TRBJ2-5; TRBD2 matches at 8 bases. Germline V gene data show CDR1 as MNHNY and CDR2 as SVGAGI (reference sequence). The CDR3 spans 15 residues. The V and J ends lost 6 bases and 1 base, in that order; junction bases with no gene match: 7. CDR3 DNA sequence: TGTGCCAGCAGCCACTCCGGGACTAGCCAAGAGACCCAGTACTTC. Translating it yields CASSHSGTSQETQYF.

The rearrangement joins TRBV28 to TRBJ2-2, with D uncertain. The CDR3 contains 13 residues. V gave up 5 bases and J gave up 1 base, with 5 bases separating them. Per germline, CDR1 MDHEN and CDR2 SYDVKM. In nucleotides, the CDR3 is TGTGCCAGCAGTCGTAGGAACACCGGGGAGCTGTTTTTT. This sequence encodes CASSRRNTGELFF. The full variable domain, rest sourced from reference TRBV28 and TRBJ2-2, is DVKVTQSSRYLVKRTGEKVFLECVQDMDHENMFWYRQDPGLGLRLIYFSYDVKMKEKGDIPEGYSVSREKKERFSLILESASTNQTSMYLCASSRRNTGELFFGEGSRLTVL.

The chain joins TRBV7-9 to TRBJ1-6, with 7 nucleotides matching TRBD1. The CDR3 has 15 amino acids. Trimming at V came to 5 bases and at J to 6 bases, leaving 7 bases not matched to a gene. CDR1 is SEHNR, CDR2 FQNEAQ, per germline (reference sequence). CDR3 DNA sequence: TGTGCCAGCAGCGACCGGGACAGCTTTAATTCACCCCTCCACTTT. Translating gives CASSDRDSFNSPLHF.

This clone occurred a few times. The rearrangement joins TRBV6-1 to TRBJ1-1, with no clear D. The CDR3 extends over 14 amino acids. The germline V gene encodes CDR1 MNHNS and CDR2 SASEGT. The V and J ends lost 3 bases and 10 bases respectively, with 18 bases between them. Here the CDR3 DNA reads TGTGCCAGCAGTGACGAGGGAGAAACGTTAGGAGCTTTCTTT. Amino acid sequence: CASSDEGETLGAFF.

The chain joins TRBV11-1 to TRBJ2-5; D uncertain. Germline CDR1 reads SGHAT; CDR2 reads FQDESV (reference sequence). The CDR3 has 15 residues. Deletions cut 0 bases from V and 2 bases from J, with 10 bases between. The CDR3 spells CASSLAHGRQETQYF. CDR3 sequence (DNA): TGTGCCAGCAGCTTAGCGCACGGACGACAAGAGACCCAGTACTTC. Supplemented by reference TRBV11-1 and TRBJ2-5, the full variable domain reads EAEVAQSPRYKITEKSQAVAFWCDPISGHATLYWYRQILGQGPELLVQFQDESVVDDSQLPKDRFSAERLKGVDSTLKIQPAELGDSAMYLCASSLAHGRQETQYFGPGTRLLVL.

This clone has only one observation. CDR3 region: CASSLEYVDTQYF. CDR3 bases: TGTGCCAGTAGTCTCGAATATGTAGATACGCAGTATTTT. The chain employs TRBV19 and TRBJ2-3; D remains ambiguous. The CDR3 totals 13 residues. V was pared by 5 bases and J by 5 bases, with 11 bases between. Germline values: CDR1 LNHDA, CDR2 SQIVND (reference sequence).

The chain uses TRBV11-3 and TRBJ1-2, with D possibly matching TRBD1 (5 bases). Germline loops: CDR1 SGHNT, CDR2 YENEEA. The V gene lost 1 base and the J gene lost 5 bases, with 11 bases spanning the gap. The CDR3 loop spans 14 amino acids. The CDR3 region is CASSLGEGRYGYTF. CDR3 sequence (DNA): TGTGCCAGCAGCTTAGGGGAGGGACGGTATGGCTACACCTTC.

The chain couples TRBV4-3 to TRBJ2-2, with TRBD2 identical over 10 bases. Germline CDR1 is LGHNA and CDR2 is YSLEER. This CDR3 is 16 amino acids long. V was pared by 1 base and J by 4 bases, with 3 bases of the junction left unmatched. Here the CDR3 DNA reads TGCGCCAGCAGCCAAGTCAGCGGGGGGGGCACCGGGGAGCTGTTTTTT. This encodes CASSQVSGGGTGELFF.

The chain has TRBV7-9 and TRBJ1-1; D gene ambiguous. V was trimmed by 6 bases and J by 3 bases, leaving 14 bases between them. The CDR3 is made up of 14 amino acids. From germline, CDR1 is SEHNR and CDR2 FQNEAQ (reference sequence). CDR3 in amino acids: CASSLTFGDTEAFF. The CDR3 DNA reads as TGTGCCAGCAGTCTGACATTTGGAGACACTGAAGCTTTCTTT. The entire variable domain, with the rest obtained from reference TRBV7-9 and TRBJ1-1, is as follows: DTGVSQNPRHKITKRGQNVTFRCDPISEHNRLYWYRQTLGQGPEFLTYFQNEAQLEKSRLLSDRFSAERPKGSFSTLEIQRTEQGDSAMYLCASSLTFGDTEAFFGQGTRLTVV.

This chain connects TRBV29-1 to TRBJ1-1; D is uncertain. Germline V gene data show CDR1 as SQVTM and CDR2 as ANQGSEA. The CDR3 contains 13 residues. V was trimmed by 0 bases and J by 0 bases, leaving 5 bases between them. CDR3 sequence: CSVEENMNTEAFF. The CDR3 nucleotides are TGCAGCGTTGAAGAGAACATGAACACTGAAGCTTTCTTT.

This rearrangement joins TRBV7-3 to TRBJ2-2, with D uncertain. The ends were cut back, 5 bases at V and 3 bases at J, with 13 bases in the middle. The CDR3 has 15 amino acids. Per the germline V gene, CDR1 is SGHTA and CDR2 is FQGTGA. CDR3 region: CASSPQGRDTGELFF. CDR3 in DNA: TGTGCCAGCAGCCCACAAGGCCGCGACACCGGGGAGCTGTTTTTT.

V and J are TRBV4-1 and TRBJ2-7; 11 bases align to TRBD2. Trimming at V came to 6 bases and at J to 4 bases, leaving 5 bases not matched to a gene. This CDR3 is 14 amino acids long. The germline V gene has CDR1 MGHRA and CDR2 YSYEKL. CDR3 DNA sequence: TGCGCCAGCAGGCTACTAGCGGGAGTGTACGAGCAGTACTTC. This gives the protein CASRLLAGVYEQYF.

This clone has a single count. The chain combines TRBV23-1 with TRBJ1-1; D unresolved. TRBV23-1 is marked as an open reading frame, function uncertain. V lost 5 bases to trimming and J lost 2 bases, with 12 bases between them. The CDR3 length is 14 residues. The CDR3 loop is CASSEGQINTEAFF. CDR3 DNA: TGCGCCAGCAGTGAAGGCCAAATCAACACTGAAGCTTTCTTT.

The J gene is TRBJ1-2, the V gene TRBV5-4; D perhaps matches TRBD1 (6 bases). V dropped 4 bases and J dropped 4 bases, with 20 bases sitting between them. This CDR3 contains 16 residues. CDR1 is SGHNT and CDR2 is YYREEE in the germline V gene (reference sequence). In DNA, the CDR3 is TGTGCCAGCAGCCGTCCCCAGCAGGGGCGATTCTATGGCTACACCTTC. This translates into CASSRPQQGRFYGYTF.

The V and J genes are TRBV5-4 and TRBJ2-2; no reliable D call. The V gene's germline CDR1 is SGHNT and CDR2 YYREEE (reference sequence). Trimming shortened V by 3 bases and J by 6 bases, and 9 bases separated the two germline ends. The CDR3 covers 13 residues. CDR3 region: CASSSNRAGELFF. CDR3 nucleotides: TGTGCCAGCAGCTCGAATAGAGCCGGGGAGCTGTTTTTT.

V and J are TRBV5-1 and TRBJ1-5; maybe TRBD1 (6 bases). The CDR3 is 13 residues long. The germline V gene encodes CDR1 SGHRS and CDR2 YFSETQ. The V gene lost 4 bases and the J gene lost 4 bases, with 9 bases spanning the gap. CDR3 in amino acids: CASSLGQNQPQHF. In DNA form, the CDR3 reads TGCGCCAGCAGCCTCGGACAGAATCAGCCCCAGCATTTT.

This chain connects TRBV5-1 to TRBJ1-4; 10 bases align to TRBD1. Germline-derived CDR1 and CDR2 are SGHRS and YFSETQ. This CDR3 contains 15 residues. V trimming: 4 bases; J trimming: 8 bases; junction bases outside the gene matches: 8. CDR3: CASSRVGTGEEKLFF. The CDR3 nucleotides read TGCGCCAGCAGCCGGGTGGGGACAGGGGAAGAAAAACTGTTTTTT.

The chain joins TRBV9 to TRBJ2-2; possibly TRBD2 for D (6 bases). Per germline, CDR1 SGDLS and CDR2 YYNGEE. This CDR3 spans 15 amino acids. Trimming took 0 bases from V and 4 from J, leaving 10 bases between them. The CDR3 is CASSVGGLFTGELFF. CDR3 nucleotide sequence: TGTGCCAGCAGCGTAGGGGGACTGTTCACCGGGGAGCTGTTTTTT.

The chain links TRBV5-1 to TRBJ2-3; 14 bases line up with TRBD2. Trimming removed 1 base from V and 5 bases from J; junction bases left unmatched: 9. The germline V gene has CDR1 SGHRS and CDR2 YFSETQ. The CDR3 length is 18 residues. The CDR3 loop reads CASSLRGTSGSMKDTQYF. CDR3 sequence (DNA): TGCGCCAGCAGCTTGAGAGGGACTAGCGGGAGTATGAAAGATACGCAGTATTTT. Full variable domain (missing parts from reference TRBV5-1 and TRBJ2-3): KAGVTQTPRYLIKTRGQQVTLSCSPISGHRSVSWYQQTPGQGLQFLFEYFSETQRNKGNFPGRFSGRQFSNSRSEMNVSTLELGDSALYLCASSLRGTSGSMKDTQYFGPGTRLTVL.

This rearrangement joins TRBV9 to TRBJ2-1; D gene uncertain. Germline values: CDR1 SGDLS, CDR2 YYNGEE. This CDR3 has 15 amino acids. V was pared by 0 bases and J by 2 bases, with 9 bases between. The CDR3: CASSVERITYNEQFF. The DNA of the CDR3 is TGTGCCAGCAGCGTAGAAAGGATTACCTACAATGAGCAGTTCTTC.

The gene calls are TRBV9 and TRBJ2-2; D call uncertain. The germline V gene has CDR1 SGDLS and CDR2 YYNGEE. There are 11 residues in the CDR3. Trimming removed 0 bases at V and 9 bases at J, with 3 bases between. DNA for the CDR3: TGTGCCAGCAGCGTAGGCAGGGAGCTGTTTTTT. It is translated as CASSVGRELFF.

The V and J genes are TRBV6-5 and TRBJ2-7, with D unresolved. Germline CDR1 and CDR2: MNHEY and SVGAGI. This CDR3 contains 15 residues. The V end lost 5 bases, the J end lost 2 bases, and 16 bases lay between the germline ends. CDR3 bases: TGTGCCAGCAGTGTATTAGTGATGGGTCCCTACGAGCAGTACTTC. Translated: CASSVLVMGPYEQYF.

This chain connects TRBV11-2 to TRBJ1-6, with D perhaps matching TRBD1 (6 bases). The V and J ends lost 4 bases and 4 bases respectively, with 14 bases between them. The CDR3 runs to 16 residues. Germline CDR1 is SGHAT and CDR2 is FQNNGV. The CDR3, as DNA: TGTGCCAGCAGCTCCCCAGGGGCCGCGTATAATTCACCCCTCCACTTT. Residues: CASSSPGAAYNSPLHF.

V is TRBV7-3 and J is TRBJ2-7, with D unresolved. This CDR3 is built from 13 residues. Per the germline V gene, CDR1 is SGHTA and CDR2 is FQGTGA. Trimming removed 5 bases from V and 6 bases from J, with 14 bases in between. The CDR3 here is CASSHGQTGEQYF. The CDR3 DNA reads TGTGCCAGCAGCCACGGCCAAACGGGCGAGCAGTACTTC.

The chain carries TRBV2 and TRBJ2-1; 14 positions match TRBD2. The V gene end was trimmed by 6 bases and the J gene end by 1 base; junction bases not matched to a gene: 2. Germline CDR1 SNHLY, CDR2 FYNNEI. The CDR3 consists of 16 residues. The CDR3 nucleotides read TGTGCCAGCAGGGGACTAGCGGGAGAATCCTACAATGAGCAGTTCTTC. It yields the protein CASRGLAGESYNEQFF.

V and J are TRBV9 and TRBJ1-2; no definite D call. From germline, CDR1 is SGDLS and CDR2 YYNGEE. V lost 4 bases, J lost 2 bases, and 12 bases lay in between. This CDR3 comprises 14 residues. The CDR3 here is CASSPPGVNYGYTF. The CDR3 DNA follows: TGTGCCAGCAGCCCCCCGGGCGTGAACTATGGCTACACCTTC.

The chain joins TRBV5-4 to TRBJ2-1, with unresolved D. V shed 0 bases and J shed 5 bases, with 12 bases lying between them. The CDR3 runs to 15 residues. From germline, CDR1 is SGHNT and CDR2 YYREEE (reference sequence). The CDR3, as DNA: TGTGCCAGCAGCTTGGCCAATAGGGCCCACAATGAGCAGTTCTTC. Amino acid sequence: CASSLANRAHNEQFF.

This chain uses TRBV19 with TRBJ1-5, with D possibly matching TRBD1 (5 bases). V was clipped by 6 bases and J by 1 base, with 22 bases between them. Germline CDR1 is LNHDA and CDR2 is SQIVND (reference sequence). The length of the CDR3 is 18 residues. CDR3 DNA: TGTGCCAGTAGAAAAACCGGGCGAGTAGGACAAAGCAATCAGCCCCAGCATTTT. It translates to CASRKTGRVGQSNQPQHF.

The chain combines TRBV7-3 with TRBJ2-7; TRBD1 is a possible D gene (6 bases). Trimming took off 5 bases at V and 9 bases at J, with 17 bases between the two ends. Germline-derived CDR1 and CDR2 are SGHTA and FQGTGA. The CDR3 is 13 residues long. The CDR3, as DNA: TGTGCCAGCAGCCGGGACAAGCTATCGGTGCAGTACTTC. This sequence encodes CASSRDKLSVQYF.

This chain connects TRBV5-1 to TRBJ2-7; D possibly corresponds to TRBD2 (6 bases). From germline, CDR1 is SGHRS and CDR2 YFSETQ. Trimming pared 1 base from V and 6 bases from J, leaving 29 bases between. The CDR3 is 19 amino acids. Here the CDR3 reads CASSLIARTMGYTTGEQYF. Written as DNA, the CDR3 is TGCGCCAGCAGCTTGATAGCTCGGACTATGGGCTATACTACGGGCGAGCAGTACTTC.

This chain joins TRBV27 and TRBJ2-2; weak D call: TRBD2 (6 bases). V gave up 6 bases and J gave up 3 bases, with 17 bases separating them. The CDR3 has 16 amino acids. Germline lookup yields CDR1 MNHEY and CDR2 SMNVEV (reference sequence). CDR3 in amino acids: CASSFRGTWDTGELFF. CDR3 nucleotide sequence: TGTGCCAGCAGCTTTCGCGGGACGTGGGACACCGGGGAGCTGTTTTTT.